The source of this T cell receptor beta chain is a study of CD8+ T cells in alopecia areata. After isolation, RNA underwent reverse transcription to generate cDNA as the sequencing template. TCRdb's copy holds only in-frame clones and misses some; the assay was immunoSEQ multiplex PCR. Of 95,000 to 150,000 clones listed, over 55% were seen once; the top ten hold around 5.7%. The sample's treatment: oral pan-JAK inhibitor, 5-10 mg twice daily. Trimming stripped 3 bases from V and 6 bases from J, with 9 bases between. Per germline, CDR1 LNHDA and CDR2 SQIVND (reference sequence). The CDR3 is made up of 12 amino acids.

Material: CD4+ T cells sorted from blood, obtained at week 4, from a patient treated with tofacitinib. The rearrangement joins TRBV19 to TRBJ2-7; D not certain. The source of this sequence is a human donor with alopecia areata. The CDR3 here is CASSMEGGEQYF. CDR3 bases: TGTGCCAGTAGTATGGAAGGTGGCGAGCAGTACTTC.